What follows is one T cell receptor (beta chain) and its context. Its target is not known. The data belong to a study of shared clonotypes between healthy human individuals. Study-level results: It was only blood that was sampled, and tissue repertoires likely differ. Among a few donors, about 5% of naive CD4 clonotypes were found in common.

V was trimmed by 0 bases and J by 4 bases, leaving 12 bases between them. The CDR3 covers 15 residues. CDR1 LNHNV and CDR2 YYDKDF come from the germline V gene (reference sequence). TCRdb's copy holds only in-frame clones and misses some; the assay was immunoSEQ multiplex PCR. The data contain fewer than 400,000 clones, under 80% of them singletons. Sequenced input: memory CD4+ T cells sorted from blood. Sample subset: CD45RA-negative fraction. The rearrangement links TRBV15 to TRBJ1-2, with D maybe TRBD1 (5 bases). This TCR came from a young man in good health. The CDR3 DNA reads TGTGCCACCAGCAGAGACAGGGTTAGCGTCTATGGCTACACCTTC. Its protein is CATSRDRVSVYGYTF.